Below are 16 T cell receptor beta chains sequenced from a single sample in a study of blood T cells in healthy people across ages. Primed by a sample-barcoded 5' primer and a J-beta primer mix, a second PCR proceeded for 7 to 11 cycles. TCRdb fed the 5' RACE reads into MiXCR, producing one record per CDR3 protein. This sample has about 800,000 distinct CDR3 sequences, with about half found just once. The sample taken for sequencing was blood. Source of these receptors: an elderly man in good health.

In its sample, this clonotype was seen a few times. Since a much larger clone is just one base distant, this may be a read error. The chain has TRBV13 and TRBJ2-2; TRBD2 matches at 8 bases. The CDR3 contains 13 residues. Germline assignment: CDR1 PRHDT and CDR2 FYEKMQ (reference sequence). The CDR3 sequence: CAGSFQAGDALFF. The CDR3 DNA follows: TGTGCCGGCAGCTTCCAAGCGGGAGATGCGCTGTTTTTT.

This clonotype has only a few counts. This chain joins TRBV12-3 or TRBV12-4 and TRBJ1-5; a weak D match, TRBD1 (5 bases). V lost 5 bases and J lost 7, with 15 bases in between. CDR3 length equals 14 residues. Written as DNA, the CDR3 is TGTGCCAGCAGTCCTCTGACAGATTCCCAGCCCCAGCATTTT. This encodes CASSPLTDSQPQHF.

The chain is built from TRBV7-2 and TRBJ1-6; tentatively, D is TRBD1 (5 bases). Germline lookup yields CDR1 SGHTA and CDR2 FQGNSA. Trimming removed 1 base from V and 7 bases from J, with 14 bases in between. The CDR3 runs 16 residues. In DNA, the CDR3 is TGTGCCAGCAGCTTAGAGAGCAGGGCGCAAAATTCACCCCTCCACTTT. It encodes CASSLESRAQNSPLHF. Complete variable domain (other parts from reference TRBV7-2 and TRBJ1-6): GAGVSQSPSNKVTEKGKDVELRCDPISGHTALYWYRQSLGQGLEFLIYFQGNSAPDKSGLPSDRFSAERTGGSVSTLTIQRTQQEDSAVYLCASSLESRAQNSPLHFGNGTRLTVT.

This chain's CDR3 is CASLLGGGYSNQPQHF. The CDR3 coding sequence is TGTGCCAGCCTCCTAGGGGGGGGGTATAGCAATCAGCCCCAGCATTTT. This chain uses TRBV7-9 with TRBJ1-5; a weak D match, TRBD1 (6 bases). Germline V CDR1 and CDR2: SEHNR, FQNEAQ (reference sequence). V dropped 8 bases and J dropped 0 bases, with 17 bases sitting between them. The CDR3 sequence is 16 residues long.

V and J are TRBV11-1 and TRBJ2-6; 11 bases fit TRBD2. The germline V gene has CDR1 SGHAT and CDR2 FQDESV (reference sequence). CDR3 length: 16 amino acids. V dropped 6 bases and J dropped 2; count of bases not matched to a gene: 3. The CDR3 sequence is CASSRLAGTGANVLTF. The CDR3 DNA sequence: TGTGCCAGCAGTAGACTAGCGGGAACTGGGGCCAACGTCCTGACTTTC. Full variable domain (remainder filled in from reference TRBV11-1 and TRBJ2-6): EAEVAQSPRYKITEKSQAVAFWCDPISGHATLYWYRQILGQGPELLVQFQDESVVDDSQLPKDRFSAERLKGVDSTLKIQPAELGDSAMYLCASSRLAGTGANVLTFGAGSRLTVL.

The rearrangement joins TRBV11-1 to TRBJ2-1; no clear D. V lost 11 bases and J lost 7, with 12 bases in between. The CDR3 is 11 amino acids. Germline CDR1 reads SGHAT; CDR2 reads FQDESV (reference sequence). CDR3 sequence (DNA): TGTGCCCCCGAGGAGCTGAATGAGCAGTTCTTC. The encoded protein is CAPEELNEQFF.

The chain couples TRBV5-1 to TRBJ2-7; 8 bases agree with TRBD2. Germline V gene lookup returns CDR1 SGHRS and CDR2 YFSETQ. This CDR3 contains 15 residues. The V gene end was trimmed by 4 bases and the J gene end by 2 bases; junction bases not matched to a gene: 8. CDR3 nucleotides: TGCGCCAGCAGCCCCCCGGGACTAGGGACCTACGAGCAGTACTTC. This gives the protein CASSPPGLGTYEQYF.

The J gene is TRBJ1-2, the V gene TRBV10-3; no clear D. The V and J ends lost 6 bases and 8 bases respectively, with 16 bases between them. The CDR3 is 13 amino acids. Germline values: CDR1 ENHRY, CDR2 SYGVKD. The DNA of the CDR3 is TGTGCCATCAGCGAGGGCTCTGGGGAAGGCTACACCTTC. Protein: CAISEGSGEGYTF.

The J gene is TRBJ2-7, the V gene TRBV4-2; TRBD1 matches 11 bases. CDR1 is LGHNA and CDR2 is YNFKEQ in the germline V gene. Unmatched junction bases numbered 2, after V lost 1 base and J lost 3 bases. There are 15 residues in the CDR3. Here the CDR3 reads CASSQVGTGGYEQYF. The CDR3 region has the DNA TGTGCCAGCAGCCAAGTCGGGACAGGGGGCTACGAGCAGTACTTC.

This clonotype occurred a few times. This chain links TRBV5-1 with TRBJ1-1, with a weak D call TRBD1 (5 bases). The CDR3 is 14 residues long. Germline assignment: CDR1 SGHRS and CDR2 YFSETQ. Trimming cost V 4 bases and J 0 bases, with 10 bases left between them. The CDR3 sequence: CASSAGTVNTEAFF. For the CDR3, the DNA is TGCGCCAGCAGCGCCGGGACGGTGAACACTGAAGCTTTCTTT.

A word on this clonotype: This could be a read error, since a much larger clone is one nucleotide away. The gene calls are TRBV10-3 and TRBJ1-6, with 8 nucleotides matching TRBD1. This CDR3 contains 13 residues. CDR1 is ENHRY and CDR2 is SYGVKD in the germline V gene. CDR3 sequence (DNA): TGTGCCACAGGGGGCGGTTCGAATTCACCCCCCCACTTT. Its translation: CATGGGSNSPPHF.

The chain couples TRBV29-1 to TRBJ2-1; 8 bases map to TRBD2. The V segment lost 8 bases and the J segment 13 bases; nucleotides outside the gene matches: 19. This CDR3 is 14 amino acids long. Germline V lookup: CDR1 SQVTM, CDR2 ANQGSEA. CDR3 sequence (DNA): TGCAGCTCCGCCCGAGCGGGAGTAGGTGAGACCCAGTTCTTC. Residues: CSSARAGVGETQFF.

This clonotype was observed at least ten times. The chain employs TRBV28 and TRBJ2-4, with 9 bases that match TRBD1. Germline V lookup: CDR1 MDHEN, CDR2 SYDVKM. CDR3 size: 17 residues. With V trimmed by 7 bases and J by 3 bases, 13 bases remained unmatched. The DNA of the CDR3 is TGTGCCAGCACCGGTGACAGGGGGAAAAGGGGCAAAAACATTCAGTACTTC. Translating it yields CASTGDRGKRGKNIQYF.

The chain recombines TRBV20-1 with TRBJ2-1, with D unresolved. V lost 8 bases and J 9 bases, leaving 14 bases between the germline ends. CDR1 DFQATT and CDR2 SNEGSKA come from the germline V gene (reference sequence). The CDR3 loop spans 11 amino acids. The CDR3 reads CSTVTVPEQFF. CDR3 DNA sequence: TGCAGTACTGTAACCGTGCCTGAGCAGTTCTTC.

The chain has TRBV20-1 and TRBJ2-5; weak D call: TRBD1 (5 bases). This CDR3 contains 14 residues. V lost 6 bases and J 1 base, leaving 15 bases between the germline ends. The germline V gene has CDR1 DFQATT and CDR2 SNEGSKA (reference sequence). CDR3 loop: CSAGEGALQETQYF. DNA for the CDR3: TGCAGTGCCGGTGAAGGGGCTCTCCAAGAGACCCAGTACTTC.

This clonotype was seen at least ten times. This rearrangement joins TRBV29-1 to TRBJ2-7; D possibly uses TRBD1 or TRBD2 (5 bases each). The CDR3 is 14 amino acids. CDR1 SQVTM and CDR2 ANQGSEA come from the germline V gene. V was shortened by 4 bases and J by 0 bases, with 13 bases between the two germline ends. DNA of the CDR3: TGCAGCGTTGGAGGGGTTGGCTCCTCCTACGAGCAGTACTTC. Its protein is CSVGGVGSSYEQYF.